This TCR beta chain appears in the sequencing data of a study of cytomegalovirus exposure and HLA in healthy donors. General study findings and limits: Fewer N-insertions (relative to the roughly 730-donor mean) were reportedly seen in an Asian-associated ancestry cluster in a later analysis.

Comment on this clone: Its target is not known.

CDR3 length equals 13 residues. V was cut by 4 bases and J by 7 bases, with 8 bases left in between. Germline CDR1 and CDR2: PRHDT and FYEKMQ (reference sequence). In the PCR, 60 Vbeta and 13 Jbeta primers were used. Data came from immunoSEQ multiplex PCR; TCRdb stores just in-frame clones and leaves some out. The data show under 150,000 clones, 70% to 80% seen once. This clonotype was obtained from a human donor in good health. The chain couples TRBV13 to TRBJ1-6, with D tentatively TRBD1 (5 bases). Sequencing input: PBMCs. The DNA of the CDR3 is TGTGCCAGCAGCTCCCGGGGGAATTCACCCCTCCACTTT. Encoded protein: CASSSRGNSPLHF.